This TCR beta chain is from a study of T cell responses to AZD1222 COVID-19 vaccine. Generated by immunoSEQ multiplex PCR, the TCRdb table keeps only in-frame clones and is missing some. The sample carries around 170,000 clones, approximately 90% recorded once. This clone has a single count. Its cognate antigen is unknown. The germline CDR1 and CDR2 sequences are DFQATT and SNEGSKA (reference sequence). This CDR3 has 13 amino acids. The V and J ends lost 3 bases and 1 base respectively, with 7 bases between them. Study-level results: Scientists sampled the repertoires only once the peak T cell response had passed.

This receptor was taken from an adult in good health. Here the sequenced sample was peripheral blood, taken on day 0 of AZD1222 vaccination. The rearrangement uses TRBV20-1 and TRBJ2-1, with D perhaps matching TRBD1 or TRBD2 (5 bases each). Written as DNA, the CDR3 is TGCAGTGCTAGTGGGGGTTCCTACAATGAGCAGTTCTTC. It is translated as CSASGGSYNEQFF.